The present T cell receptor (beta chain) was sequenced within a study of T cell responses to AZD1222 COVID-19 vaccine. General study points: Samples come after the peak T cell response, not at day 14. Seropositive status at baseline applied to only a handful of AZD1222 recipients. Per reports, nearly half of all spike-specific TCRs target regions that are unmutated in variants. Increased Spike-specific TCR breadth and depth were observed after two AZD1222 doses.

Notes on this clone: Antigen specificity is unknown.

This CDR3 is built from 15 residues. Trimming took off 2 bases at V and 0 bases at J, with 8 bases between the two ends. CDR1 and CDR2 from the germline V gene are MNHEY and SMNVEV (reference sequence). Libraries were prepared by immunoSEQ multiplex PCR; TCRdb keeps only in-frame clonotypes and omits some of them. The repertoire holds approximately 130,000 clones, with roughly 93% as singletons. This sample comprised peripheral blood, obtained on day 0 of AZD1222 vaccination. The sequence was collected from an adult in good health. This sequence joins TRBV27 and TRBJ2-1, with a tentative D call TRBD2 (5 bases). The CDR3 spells CASSLGGGSYNEQFF. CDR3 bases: TGTGCCAGCAGTTTAGGAGGAGGCTCCTACAATGAGCAGTTCTTC.